The T cell receptor beta chain described here comes from a study of shared clonotypes between healthy human individuals. Study-wide points: Researchers found naive subsets generally carried larger estimated richness than memory subsets.

Remarks on this clone: The antigen remains unidentified.

The test was conducted at deep level. Produced via immunoSEQ multiplex PCR; TCRdb's table is partial and in-frame only. This table holds 1.6 million or so clones, more than 95% found once. There are 13 residues in the CDR3. V lost 8 bases and J lost 0, with 8 bases in between. Looked up from germline, CDR1 is SGHTA and CDR2 is FQGNSA. The source of this sequence is a man aged 25 to 40 in good health. The chain has TRBV7-2 and TRBJ1-3; TRBD1 might be the D (6 bases). The sample comprised naive CD4+ T cells sorted from blood. Subset defined: CD45RA+ positively selected. Here the CDR3 reads CASGTSSGNTIYF. The CDR3 DNA sequence: TGTGCCAGCGGGACAAGCTCTGGAAACACCATATATTTT.